This TCR beta chain was sequenced during a study of blood T cell repertoires in COVID-19. For the study at large: The origin of the acute and convalescent COVID-19 samples was the United States, Italy and Spain.

CDR3 length equals 16 residues. Germline lookup yields CDR1 MGHRA and CDR2 YSYEKL. Deletions cut 2 bases from V and 2 bases from J, with 13 bases between. Using immunoSEQ multiplex PCR, the repertoire was profiled, and TCRdb retains in-frame clones only, with some absent. The table lists fewer than 350,000 clones, approximately 91% of them singletons, with 9.5% in the top ten. For recovered donors of Cohort 3, there were two negative PCRs, clearance, or symptom resolution. This sequence was found in a woman between 35 and 50 years old who had recovered from COVID-19. Material: PBMCs or T cells enriched from blood (not recorded which). The rearrangement joins TRBV4-1 to TRBJ1-3, with D possibly matching TRBD1 (5 bases). The CDR3 sequence: CASSQTSQGPGNTIYF. CDR3 DNA: TGCGCCAGCAGCCAAACCTCTCAGGGTCCTGGAAACACCATATATTTT.